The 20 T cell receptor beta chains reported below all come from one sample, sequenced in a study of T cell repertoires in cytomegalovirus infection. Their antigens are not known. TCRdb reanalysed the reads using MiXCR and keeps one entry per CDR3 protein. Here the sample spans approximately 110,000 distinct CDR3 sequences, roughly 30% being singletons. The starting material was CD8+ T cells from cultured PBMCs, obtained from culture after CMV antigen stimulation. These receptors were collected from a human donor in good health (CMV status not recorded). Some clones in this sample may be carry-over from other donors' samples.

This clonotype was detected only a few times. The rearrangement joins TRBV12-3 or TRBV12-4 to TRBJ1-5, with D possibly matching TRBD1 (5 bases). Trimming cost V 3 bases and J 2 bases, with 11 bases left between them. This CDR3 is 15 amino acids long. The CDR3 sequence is CASSFEGKGNQPQHF. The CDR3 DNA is TGTGCCAGCAGTTTCGAGGGGAAAGGCAATCAGCCCCAGCATTTT.

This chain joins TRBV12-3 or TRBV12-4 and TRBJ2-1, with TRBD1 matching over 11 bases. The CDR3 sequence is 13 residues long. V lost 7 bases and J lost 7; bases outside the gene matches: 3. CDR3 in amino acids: CASKRDRGNEQFF. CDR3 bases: TGTGCCAGCAAACGGGACAGGGGGAATGAGCAGTTCTTC.

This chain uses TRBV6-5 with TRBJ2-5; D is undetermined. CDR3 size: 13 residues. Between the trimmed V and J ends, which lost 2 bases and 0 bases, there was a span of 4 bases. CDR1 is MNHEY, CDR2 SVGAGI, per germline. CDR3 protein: CASSYGHQETQYF. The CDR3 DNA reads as TGTGCCAGCAGTTACGGGCACCAAGAGACCCAGTACTTC.

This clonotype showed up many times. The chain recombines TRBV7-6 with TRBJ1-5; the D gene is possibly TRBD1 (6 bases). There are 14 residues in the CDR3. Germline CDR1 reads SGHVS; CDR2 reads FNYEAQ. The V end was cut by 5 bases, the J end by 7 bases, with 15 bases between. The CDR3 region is CASSLTDSPQPQHF. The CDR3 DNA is TGTGCCAGCAGCCTAACGGACAGTCCGCAGCCCCAGCATTTT. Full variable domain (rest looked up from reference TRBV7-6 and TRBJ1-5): GAGVSQSPRYKVTKRGQDVALRCDPISGHVSLYWYRQALGQGPEFLTYFNYEAQQDKSGLPNDRFSAERPEGSISTLTIQRTEQRDSAMYRCASSLTDSPQPQHFGDGTRLSIL.

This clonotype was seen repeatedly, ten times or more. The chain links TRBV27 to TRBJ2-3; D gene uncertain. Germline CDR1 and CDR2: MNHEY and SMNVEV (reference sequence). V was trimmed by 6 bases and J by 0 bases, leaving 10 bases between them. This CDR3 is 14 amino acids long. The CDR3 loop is CASRRTGSTDTQYF. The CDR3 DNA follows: TGTGCCAGCAGACGGACGGGCAGCACAGATACGCAGTATTTT.

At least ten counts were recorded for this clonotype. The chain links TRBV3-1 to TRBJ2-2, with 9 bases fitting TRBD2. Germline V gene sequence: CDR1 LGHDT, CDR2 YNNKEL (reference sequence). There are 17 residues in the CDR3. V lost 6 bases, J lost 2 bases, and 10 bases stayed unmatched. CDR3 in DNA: TGTGCCAGCAGAACCGAGAGCGGGGGGATTAACACCGGGGAGCTGTTTTTT. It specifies CASRTESGGINTGELFF. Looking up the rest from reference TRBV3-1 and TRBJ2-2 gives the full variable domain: DTAVSQTPKYLVTQMGNDKSIKCEQNLGHDTMYWYKQDSKKFLKIMFSYNNKELIINETVPNRFSPKSPDKAHLNLHINSLELGDSAVYFCASRTESGGINTGELFFGEGSRLTVL.

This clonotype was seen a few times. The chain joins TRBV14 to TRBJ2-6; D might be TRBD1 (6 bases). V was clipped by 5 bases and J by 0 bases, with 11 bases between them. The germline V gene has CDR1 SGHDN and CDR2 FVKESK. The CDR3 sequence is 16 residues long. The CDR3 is CASSRHRASGANVLTF. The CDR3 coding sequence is TGTGCCAGCAGCAGGCACAGGGCCTCTGGGGCCAACGTCCTGACTTTC.

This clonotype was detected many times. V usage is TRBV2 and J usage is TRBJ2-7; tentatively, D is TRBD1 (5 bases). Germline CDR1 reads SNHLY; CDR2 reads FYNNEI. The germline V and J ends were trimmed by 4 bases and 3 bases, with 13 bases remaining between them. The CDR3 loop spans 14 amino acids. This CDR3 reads CASSGQNSDYEQYF. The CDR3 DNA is TGTGCCAGCAGTGGACAGAACAGTGACTACGAGCAGTACTTC.

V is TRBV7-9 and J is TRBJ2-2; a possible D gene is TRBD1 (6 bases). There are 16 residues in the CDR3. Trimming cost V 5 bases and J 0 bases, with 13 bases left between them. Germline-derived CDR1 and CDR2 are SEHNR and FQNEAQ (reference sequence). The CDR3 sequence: CASSPPGHTNTGELFF. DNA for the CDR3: TGTGCCAGCAGCCCACCGGGACACACGAACACCGGGGAGCTGTTTTTT. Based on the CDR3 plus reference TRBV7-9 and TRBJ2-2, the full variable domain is DTGVSQNPRHKITKRGQNVTFRCDPISEHNRLYWYRQTLGQGPEFLTYFQNEAQLEKSRLLSDRFSAERPKGSFSTLEIQRTEQGDSAMYLCASSPPGHTNTGELFFGEGSRLTVL.

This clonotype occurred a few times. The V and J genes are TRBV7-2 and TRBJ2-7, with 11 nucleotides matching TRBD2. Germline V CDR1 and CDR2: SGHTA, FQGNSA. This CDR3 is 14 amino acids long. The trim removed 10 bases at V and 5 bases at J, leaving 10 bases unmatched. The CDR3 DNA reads TGTGCCATCCGCCTTAGCGGGGGGGCCCACGAGCAGTACTTC. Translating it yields CAIRLSGGAHEQYF.

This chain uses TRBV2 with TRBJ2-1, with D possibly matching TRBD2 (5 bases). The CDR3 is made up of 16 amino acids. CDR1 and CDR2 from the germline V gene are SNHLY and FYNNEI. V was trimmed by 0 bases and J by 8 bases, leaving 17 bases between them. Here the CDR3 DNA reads TGTGCCAGCAGTGAAGCGAGCCTAGCTTTCTCCGATGAGCAGTTCTTC. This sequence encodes CASSEASLAFSDEQFF. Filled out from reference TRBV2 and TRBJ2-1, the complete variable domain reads EPEVTQTPSHQVTQMGQEVILRCVPISNHLYFYWYRQILGQKVEFLVSFYNNEISEKSEIFDDQFSVERPDGSNFTLKIRSTKLEDSAMYFCASSEASLAFSDEQFFGPGTRLTVL.

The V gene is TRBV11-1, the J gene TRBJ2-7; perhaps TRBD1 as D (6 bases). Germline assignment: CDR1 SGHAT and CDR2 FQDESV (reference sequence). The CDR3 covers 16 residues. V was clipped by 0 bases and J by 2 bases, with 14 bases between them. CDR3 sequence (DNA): TGTGCCAGCAGCTTAGCGATGCAGGGGCCAACCTACGAGCAGTACTTC. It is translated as CASSLAMQGPTYEQYF.

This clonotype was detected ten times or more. The CDR3 DNA is TGTGCCAGCAGCTTGGCAGCTAATCAGCCCCAGCATTTT. As protein: CASSLAANQPQHF. The chain couples TRBV7-9 to TRBJ1-5, with D unclear. The germline gives CDR1 SEHNR, CDR2 FQNEAQ (reference sequence). The ends were cut back, 3 bases at V and 4 bases at J, with 7 bases in the middle. The CDR3 runs 13 residues.

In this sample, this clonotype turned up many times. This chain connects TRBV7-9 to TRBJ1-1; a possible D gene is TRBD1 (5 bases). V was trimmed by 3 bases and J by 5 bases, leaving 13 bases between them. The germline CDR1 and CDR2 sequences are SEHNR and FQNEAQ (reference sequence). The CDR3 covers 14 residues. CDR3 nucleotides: TGTGCCAGCAGCTTCCTGTCGGAGGGGACTGAAGCTTTCTTT. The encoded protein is CASSFLSEGTEAFF. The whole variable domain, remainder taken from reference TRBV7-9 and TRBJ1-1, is DTGVSQNPRHKITKRGQNVTFRCDPISEHNRLYWYRQTLGQGPEFLTYFQNEAQLEKSRLLSDRFSAERPKGSFSTLEIQRTEQGDSAMYLCASSFLSEGTEAFFGQGTRLTVV.

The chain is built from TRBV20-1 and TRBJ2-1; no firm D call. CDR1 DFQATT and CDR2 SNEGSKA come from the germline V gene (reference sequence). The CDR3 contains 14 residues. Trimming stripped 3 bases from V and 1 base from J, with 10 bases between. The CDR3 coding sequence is TGCAGTGCTAGTGAGTGGGTTTCCTACAATGAGCAGTTCTTC. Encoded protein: CSASEWVSYNEQFF.

The CDR3 nucleotides read TGCAGTGCAGAGACAGGGAGCGGGATCATTGGCTCTTATCCTGAAGCTTTCTTT. Translating gives CSAETGSGIIGSYPEAFF. The V gene is TRBV20-1, the J gene TRBJ1-1; 7 nucleotides match TRBD1. The germline gives CDR1 DFQATT, CDR2 SNEGSKA (reference sequence). The CDR3 is 18 residues long. The trim removed 6 bases at V and 6 bases at J, leaving 25 bases unmatched.

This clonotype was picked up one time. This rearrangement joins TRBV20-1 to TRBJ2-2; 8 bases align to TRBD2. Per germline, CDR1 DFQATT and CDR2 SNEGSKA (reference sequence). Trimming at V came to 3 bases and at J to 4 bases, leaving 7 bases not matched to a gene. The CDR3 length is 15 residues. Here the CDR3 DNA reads TGCAGTGCTAGTCCCCCCGGGGGGGTCACCGGGGAGCTGTTTTTT. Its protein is CSASPPGGVTGELFF.

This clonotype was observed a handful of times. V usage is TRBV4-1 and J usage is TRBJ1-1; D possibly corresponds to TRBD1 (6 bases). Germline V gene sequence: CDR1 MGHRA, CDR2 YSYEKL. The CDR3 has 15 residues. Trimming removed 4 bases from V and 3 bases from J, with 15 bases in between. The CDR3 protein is CASSRLQGSDTEAFF. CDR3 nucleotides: TGCGCCAGCAGCCGCTTACAGGGTTCAGACACTGAAGCTTTCTTT.

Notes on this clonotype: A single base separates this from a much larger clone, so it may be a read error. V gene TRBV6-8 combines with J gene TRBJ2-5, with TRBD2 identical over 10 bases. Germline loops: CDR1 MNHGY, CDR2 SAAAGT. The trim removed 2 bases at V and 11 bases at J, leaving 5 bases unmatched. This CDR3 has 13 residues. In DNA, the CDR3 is TGTGCCAGCAGTTACGAGTCAGCGGGGGGGCAGTACTTC. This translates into CASSYESAGGQYF.

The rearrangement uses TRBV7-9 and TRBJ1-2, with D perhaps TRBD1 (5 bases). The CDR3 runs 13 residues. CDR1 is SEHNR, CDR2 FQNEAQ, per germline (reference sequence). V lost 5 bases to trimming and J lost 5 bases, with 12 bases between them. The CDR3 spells CASSGGVGYGYTF. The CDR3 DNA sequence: TGTGCCAGCAGCGGAGGGGTTGGGTATGGCTACACCTTC.